The T cell receptor beta chain described here comes from a study of technical replicates of blood from a few donors. Germline V gene lookup returns CDR1 SGHNT and CDR2 YYREEE (reference sequence). The length of the CDR3 is 15 residues. V was clipped by 0 bases and J by 4 bases, with 11 bases between them. The assay was immunoSEQ multiplex PCR, and TCRdb's table has in-frame clones only and misses some. The sample consists of 66,000 or so clones, around 87% of them appearing once. The sequence was collected from a human donor in good health. Some clones in this sample may be carry-over from other donors' samples. The V gene is TRBV5-4, the J gene TRBJ2-1; tentatively, D is TRBD2 (6 bases). The sample was PBMCs. The CDR3 sequence: CASSLGLGRYNEQFF. The CDR3 nucleotides read TGTGCCAGCAGCTTGGGACTAGGTAGATACAATGAGCAGTTCTTC.